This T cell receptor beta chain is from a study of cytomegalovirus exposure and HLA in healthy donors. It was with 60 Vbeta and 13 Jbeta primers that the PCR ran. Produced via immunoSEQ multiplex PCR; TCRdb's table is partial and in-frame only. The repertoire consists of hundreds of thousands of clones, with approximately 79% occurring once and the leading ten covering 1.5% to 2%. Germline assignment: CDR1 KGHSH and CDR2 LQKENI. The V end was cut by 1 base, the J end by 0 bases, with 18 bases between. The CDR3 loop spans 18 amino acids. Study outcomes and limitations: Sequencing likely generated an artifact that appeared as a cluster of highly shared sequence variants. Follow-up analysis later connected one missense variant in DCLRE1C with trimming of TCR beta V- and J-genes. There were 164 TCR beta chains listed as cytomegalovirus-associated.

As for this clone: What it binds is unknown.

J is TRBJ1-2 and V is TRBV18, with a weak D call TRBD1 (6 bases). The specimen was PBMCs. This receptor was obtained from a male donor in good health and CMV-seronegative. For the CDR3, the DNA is TGTGCCAGCTCACCACTACCGACAGGAGCAGAAGCTAACTATGGCTACACCTTC. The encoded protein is CASSPLPTGAEANYGYTF.